A single sample is the source of the 20 T cell receptor beta chains below, sequenced in a study of blood T cells in healthy people across ages. A second PCR of about 7 to 12 cycles used a sample-barcoded 5' primer and a J-beta primer mix. TCRdb redid the calling of the 5' RACE reads with MiXCR, one entry per CDR3 protein. The table has 1.2 million to 1.5 million distinct CDR3 sequences, approximately 59% seen once. The specimen was blood. These receptors were obtained from a man aged 18-30 years in good health.

V is TRBV7-2 and J is TRBJ1-2; possible D gene TRBD1, 6 bases. The germline gives CDR1 SGHTA, CDR2 FQGNSA. The CDR3 is made up of 15 amino acids. The ends were cut back, 1 base at V and 2 bases at J, with 11 bases in the middle. CDR3 sequence reads: CASSLVGTGNYGYTF. The DNA for the CDR3 is TGTGCCAGCAGCTTAGTTGGTACAGGGAACTATGGCTACACCTTC.

The rearrangement uses TRBV4-1 and TRBJ2-7; possible D gene TRBD2, 5 bases. Deletions cut 6 bases from V and 2 bases from J, with 11 bases between. Looked up from germline, CDR1 is MGHRA and CDR2 is YSYEKL. This CDR3 is built from 13 residues. CDR3 in DNA: TGCGCCAGCAGTAGAGCGGATACCTACGAGCAGTACTTC. The encoded protein is CASSRADTYEQYF.

This clonotype was detected only once. The chain joins TRBV27 to TRBJ1-2; perhaps TRBD1 as D (5 bases). This CDR3 is built from 15 residues. V dropped 5 bases and J dropped 3 bases, with 16 bases sitting between them. The germline CDR1 and CDR2 sequences are MNHEY and SMNVEV (reference sequence). CDR3 sequence (DNA): TGTGCCAGCAGTCTCACCATAGGGGTCCACTATGGCTACACCTTC. This translates into CASSLTIGVHYGYTF.

Only one count was recorded for this clonotype. The chain joins TRBV19 to TRBJ2-1; either TRBD1 or TRBD2 may supply D (5 bases each). Trimming took off 5 bases at V and 15 bases at J, with 23 bases between the two ends. Germline CDR1 is LNHDA and CDR2 is SQIVND (reference sequence). CDR3 length equals 14 residues. This chain's CDR3 is CASSSAPGPSNAFF. Written as DNA, the CDR3 is TGTGCCAGTAGTTCCGCCCCGGGACCCTCTAACGCGTTCTTC. The whole variable domain, remainder taken from reference TRBV19 and TRBJ2-1, is DGGITQSPKYLFRKEGQNVTLSCEQNLNHDAMYWYRQDPGQGLRLIYYSQIVNDFQKGDIAEGYSVSREKKESFPLTVTSAQKNPTAFYLCASSSAPGPSNAFFGPGTRLTVL.

This clonotype has only a few counts. This chain joins TRBV7-2 and TRBJ2-3; D ambiguous. Trimming shortened V by 2 bases and J by 0 bases, and 12 bases separated the two germline ends. From germline, CDR1 is SGHTA and CDR2 FQGNSA. CDR3 length: 16 residues. CDR3 in amino acids: CASSLFNFVSTDTQYF. DNA of the CDR3: TGTGCCAGCAGCTTATTCAATTTCGTTAGCACAGATACGCAGTATTTT.

The chain combines TRBV20-1 with TRBJ2-7; the D gene is possibly TRBD2 (6 bases). Germline values: CDR1 DFQATT, CDR2 SNEGSKA (reference sequence). V dropped 3 bases and J dropped 1 base, with 13 bases sitting between them. The CDR3 sequence is 14 residues long. DNA for the CDR3: TGCAGTGCTAGTCGCGGGGTAGAGTCCTACGAGCAGTACTTC. Encoded protein: CSASRGVESYEQYF.

V gene TRBV15 combines with J gene TRBJ2-2, with 16 bases identical to TRBD2. With V trimmed by 0 bases and J by 6 bases, 19 bases remained unmatched. The CDR3 contains 23 residues. The germline gives CDR1 LNHNV, CDR2 YYDKDF (reference sequence). The CDR3 is CATSRDPLIRGTSGGALPGELFF. The CDR3 DNA reads as TGTGCCACCAGCAGAGATCCCTTAATTCGCGGGACTAGCGGGGGGGCCTTGCCCGGGGAGCTGTTTTTT.

This clonotype was detected a few times. This rearrangement joins TRBV20-1 to TRBJ2-3; 9 bases are a match to TRBD2. This CDR3 region has 15 residues. V lost 3 bases and J lost 3; bases outside the gene matches: 7. Germline V gives CDR1 DFQATT, CDR2 SNEGSKA (reference sequence). The CDR3: CSASTHAGGTDTQYF. The CDR3 DNA follows: TGCAGTGCTAGTACTCACGCGGGAGGGACAGATACGCAGTATTTT.

The V gene is TRBV9, the J gene TRBJ2-1, with 8 bases fitting TRBD2. This CDR3 region has 16 residues. V was pared by 0 bases and J by 8 bases, with 10 bases of the junction left unmatched. Germline CDR1 is SGDLS and CDR2 is YYNGEE. CDR3 in amino acids: CASSVAGGTSTDEQFF. CDR3 bases: TGTGCCAGCAGCGTAGCAGGCGGGACTAGTACCGATGAGCAGTTCTTC.

The rearrangement joins TRBV4-1 to TRBJ2-3, with TRBD2 identical over 7 bases. Germline CDR1 reads MGHRA; CDR2 reads YSYEKL. Trimming removed 1 base from V and 5 bases from J; junction bases left unmatched: 6. The CDR3 is 15 residues long. CDR3 region: CASSQGGLSRDTQYF. The DNA of the CDR3 is TGCGCCAGCAGCCAAGGGGGACTATCAAGAGATACGCAGTATTTT.

This clonotype has just a few counts. The V gene is TRBV7-2, the J gene TRBJ1-2, with 7 bases that match TRBD1. CDR1 and CDR2 from the germline V gene are SGHTA and FQGNSA. V shed 2 bases, J shed 2 bases, and the junction held 2 bases outside the gene matches. This CDR3 region has 14 residues. This chain's CDR3 is CASSLKGQNYGYTF. In DNA form, the CDR3 reads TGTGCCAGCAGCTTAAAGGGACAGAACTATGGCTACACCTTC.

This clonotype turned up a few times. The gene calls are TRBV6-1 and TRBJ2-1; D remains ambiguous. CDR1 is MNHNS and CDR2 is SASEGT in the germline V gene. V was shortened by 8 bases and J by 0 bases, with 8 bases between the two germline ends. The CDR3 length is 13 residues. The CDR3 reads CASGASSYNEQFF. As DNA, the CDR3 is TGTGCCAGCGGCGCCAGCTCCTACAATGAGCAGTTCTTC.

This clonotype came up a few times. Here the CDR3 DNA reads TGTGCCATCAGTGGCCAGGGGGTCATATCGAACAATGAGCAGTTCTTC. Its translation: CAISGQGVISNNEQFF. V usage is TRBV10-3 and J usage is TRBJ2-1; 7 bases fit TRBD1. Germline V gene sequence: CDR1 ENHRY, CDR2 SYGVKD. Trimming took 4 bases from V and 5 from J; bases not matched to a gene: 11. This CDR3 has 16 amino acids.

Only a few counts were recorded for this clonotype. The J gene is TRBJ2-1, the V gene TRBV5-5; 9 bases fit TRBD1. Trimming took 1 base from V and 5 from J; bases not matched to a gene: 7. This CDR3 has 16 amino acids. Germline CDR1 is SGHKS and CDR2 is YYEKEE (reference sequence). The CDR3: CASSLSLGQGNNEQFF. The CDR3 DNA reads as TGTGCCAGCAGCTTGTCTCTTGGACAGGGGAACAATGAGCAGTTCTTC. The full variable domain, completed using reference TRBV5-5 and TRBJ2-1, is DAGVTQSPTHLIKTRGQQVTLRCSPISGHKSVSWYQQVLGQGPQFIFQYYEKEERGRGNFPDRFSARQFPNYSSELNVNALLLGDSALYLCASSLSLGQGNNEQFFGPGTRLTVL.

A remark on this clonotype: Lacking the conserved final phenylalanine or tryptophan, this CDR3 likely reflects a read error. The chain couples TRBV29-1 to TRBJ2-1; TRBD1 agrees at 9 bases. TRBJ2-7 matches the DNA end more closely, so the J call is doubtful. Germline-derived CDR1 and CDR2 are SQVTM and ANQGSEA. This CDR3 has 15 residues. CDR3 residues: CSVEEGTGSYNEQYL. CDR3 bases: TGCAGCGTTGAAGAGGGGACAGGGTCGTACAATGAGCAGTACTTA.

DNA for the CDR3: TGTGCCAGCAGCCAAAAGTGGGACAGGGGGAGGGTAGAGACCCAGTACTTC. Its protein product is CASSQKWDRGRVETQYF. The chain joins TRBV4-2 to TRBJ2-5; 11 bases are shared with TRBD1. Looked up from germline, CDR1 is LGHNA and CDR2 is YNFKEQ. Trimming at V came to 2 bases and at J to 4 bases, leaving 9 bases not matched to a gene. The CDR3 length is 17 residues.

The chain joins TRBV29-1 to TRBJ2-1; 12 bases match TRBD2. CDR3 length: 16 residues. Per the germline V gene, CDR1 is SQVTM and CDR2 is ANQGSEA. V lost 7 bases to trimming and J lost 7 bases; unmatched junction nucleotides: 14. The CDR3 DNA follows: TGCAGCGCCGTAGGCTTTACTAGCGGGGGGTCTAATGAGCAGTTCTTC. This translates into CSAVGFTSGGSNEQFF.

The chain is built from TRBV20-1 and TRBJ2-1; 7 bases map to TRBD1. CDR1 and CDR2 (germline): DFQATT, SNEGSKA (reference sequence). The CDR3 totals 13 residues. The CDR3 region is CSGTDESYNEQFF. CDR3 nucleotides: TGCAGCGGGACAGACGAGTCTTACAATGAGCAGTTCTTC.

Here the CDR3 reads CASSLDISYNEQFF. The CDR3 nucleotides read TGTGCCAGCAGCTTGGATATCAGTTACAATGAGCAGTTCTTC. This chain uses TRBV5-6 with TRBJ2-1, with unresolved D. Germline values: CDR1 SGHDT, CDR2 YYEEEE. Trimming shortened V by 0 bases and J by 4 bases, and 8 bases separated the two germline ends. The CDR3 has 14 residues.

V and J are TRBV11-1 and TRBJ2-7; 7 bases are a match to TRBD1. This CDR3 has 13 residues. J gave up 6 bases and V 5 bases, and 7 bases lay outside the gene matches. Germline CDR1 reads SGHAT; CDR2 reads FQDESV (reference sequence). CDR3: CASSQSTGREQYF. CDR3 DNA sequence: TGTGCCAGCAGCCAATCGACAGGGCGCGAGCAGTACTTC. The whole variable domain, remainder taken from reference TRBV11-1 and TRBJ2-7, is EAEVAQSPRYKITEKSQAVAFWCDPISGHATLYWYRQILGQGPELLVQFQDESVVDDSQLPKDRFSAERLKGVDSTLKIQPAELGDSAMYLCASSQSTGREQYFGPGTRLTVT.